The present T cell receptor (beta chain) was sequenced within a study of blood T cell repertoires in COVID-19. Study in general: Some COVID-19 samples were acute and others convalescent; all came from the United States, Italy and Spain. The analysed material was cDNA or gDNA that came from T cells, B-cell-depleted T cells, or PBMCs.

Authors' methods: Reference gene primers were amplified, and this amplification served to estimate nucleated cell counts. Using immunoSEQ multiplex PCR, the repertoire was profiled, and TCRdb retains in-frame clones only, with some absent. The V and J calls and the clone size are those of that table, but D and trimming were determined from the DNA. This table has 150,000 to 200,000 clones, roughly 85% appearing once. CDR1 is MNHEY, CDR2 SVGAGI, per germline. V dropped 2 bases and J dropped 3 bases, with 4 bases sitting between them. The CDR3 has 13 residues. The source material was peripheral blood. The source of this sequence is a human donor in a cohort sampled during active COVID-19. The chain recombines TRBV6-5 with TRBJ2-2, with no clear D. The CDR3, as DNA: TGTGCCAGCAGTTACATAGACACCGGGGAGCTGTTTTTT. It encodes CASSYIDTGELFF.